These 13 T cell receptor beta chains came from one sample sequenced in a study of cytomegalovirus exposure and HLA in healthy donors. The assay was immunoSEQ multiplex PCR, and TCRdb's table has in-frame clones only and misses some. The table records 150,000 to 200,000 clones, approximately 84% of them present only once. The source material was PBMCs. The receptors come from a woman aged 18-30 years in good health and CMV-seropositive.

This clone is a singleton in its sample. This rearrangement joins TRBV7-7 to TRBJ2-1, with 10 bases matching TRBD2. CDR3 length: 15 amino acids. Trimming cost V 5 bases and J 4 bases; bases outside gene matches: 5. Germline V lookup: CDR1 SSHAT, CDR2 FNYEAQ (reference sequence). The CDR3, as DNA: TGTGCCAGCAGCCCGGGACTAGCGTCTTACAATGAGCAGTTCTTC. This gives the protein CASSPGLASYNEQFF.

The chain couples TRBV27 to TRBJ1-2, with 8 bases lining up with TRBD1. The CDR3 spans 16 residues. Germline CDR1 MNHEY, CDR2 SMNVEV (reference sequence). Germline trimming cut 5 bases from V and 8 bases from J; bases unmatched to any gene: 16. CDR3: CASSPLGQGSLGGYTF. For the CDR3, the DNA is TGTGCCAGCAGTCCCCTAGGACAGGGATCCCTGGGAGGCTACACCTTC.

This sequence joins TRBV21-1 and TRBJ2-7; the table calls TRBD1, which could not be checked here. TRBV21-1 is a pseudogene. The length of the CDR3 is 13 residues. CDR3 residues: CASSNHRGEEQYF. The DNA of the CDR3 is TGTGCCAGCAGCAACCACAGGGGGGAAGAGCAGTACTTC.

The gene calls are TRBV7-9 and TRBJ1-1; D not resolved. V shed 5 bases and J shed 0 bases, with 7 bases lying between them. The germline CDR1 and CDR2 sequences are SEHNR and FQNEAQ (reference sequence). The CDR3 loop spans 13 amino acids. The CDR3 DNA sequence: TGTGCCAGCAGCCCGTTGTTGAACACTGAAGCTTTCTTT. Its translation is CASSPLLNTEAFF.

The chain joins TRBV5-6 to TRBJ2-7; the D gene is possibly TRBD2 (5 bases). V was clipped by 0 bases and J by 3 bases, with 13 bases between them. CDR1 is SGHDT and CDR2 is YYEEEE in the germline V gene. The CDR3 runs to 15 residues. The CDR3 region is CASSLGRRGHYEQYF. The DNA for the CDR3 is TGTGCCAGCAGCTTGGGACGGCGCGGGCACTACGAGCAGTACTTC.

This chain uses TRBV27 with TRBJ2-2; D is ambiguous. The V gene's germline CDR1 is MNHEY and CDR2 SMNVEV (reference sequence). Trimming took off 3 bases at V and 7 bases at J, with 12 bases between the two ends. The CDR3 covers 14 residues. The CDR3 nucleotides read TGTGCCAGCAGTTTTGCTATTACGGTCGGGGAGCTGTTTTTT. Its translation: CASSFAITVGELFF.

This clone showed up just once. The V and J genes are TRBV7-8 and TRBJ2-3, with 9 bases lining up with TRBD2. CDR3 length: 17 amino acids. V was clipped by 5 bases and J by 7 bases; unmatched bases: 16. CDR1 is SGHVS, CDR2 FQNEAQ, per germline. This CDR3 reads CASSHRASGVAGNTQYF. The DNA of the CDR3 is TGTGCCAGCAGCCATCGGGCTAGCGGGGTTGCGGGAAATACGCAGTATTTT.

This chain connects TRBV2 to TRBJ1-1, with TRBD1 matching over 9 bases. Germline lookup yields CDR1 SNHLY and CDR2 FYNNEI. After removal of 5 bases from V and 6 bases from J, the junction contained 7 bases not matched to a gene. CDR3 size: 14 residues. The chain's CDR3 is CASSLGTGTSEAFF. The CDR3 DNA is TGTGCCAGCAGTTTGGGGACAGGGACTTCTGAAGCTTTCTTT.

This clone showed up just once. V gene TRBV2 combines with J gene TRBJ2-3; tentatively, D is TRBD2 (5 bases). The germline gives CDR1 SNHLY, CDR2 FYNNEI. The CDR3 has 14 residues. V shed 7 bases and J shed 1 base, with 12 bases lying between them. CDR3 sequence: CASTEVGGTDTQYF. In nucleotides, the CDR3 is TGTGCCAGCACCGAGGTCGGGGGCACAGATACGCAGTATTTT. The whole variable domain, filled in from reference TRBV2 and TRBJ2-3, reads EPEVTQTPSHQVTQMGQEVILRCVPISNHLYFYWYRQILGQKVEFLVSFYNNEISEKSEIFDDQFSVERPDGSNFTLKIRSTKLEDSAMYFCASTEVGGTDTQYFGPGTRLTVL.

V usage is TRBV2 and J usage is TRBJ1-4; D unresolved. Trimming removed 2 bases from V and 7 bases from J, with 14 bases in between. The CDR3 spans 15 residues. In germline, CDR1 is SNHLY, CDR2 FYNNEI. The CDR3 DNA sequence: TGTGCCAGCAGTGAACTCGGGAGAACGGGTGAAAAACTGTTTTTT. Protein: CASSELGRTGEKLFF. The entire variable domain, with the rest obtained from reference TRBV2 and TRBJ1-4, is as follows: EPEVTQTPSHQVTQMGQEVILRCVPISNHLYFYWYRQILGQKVEFLVSFYNNEISEKSEIFDDQFSVERPDGSNFTLKIRSTKLEDSAMYFCASSELGRTGEKLFFGSGTQLSVL.

The V call is TRBV2, the J call TRBJ2-3; TRBD2 agrees at 9 bases. CDR3 size: 14 residues. The V and J ends lost 6 bases and 5 bases, in that order; junction bases with no gene match: 6. The germline V gene has CDR1 SNHLY and CDR2 FYNNEI. CDR3 DNA: TGTGCCAGCAGAGCGGGGGGCCATGAAGATACGCAGTATTTT. Residues: CASRAGGHEDTQYF.

The V and J genes are TRBV23-1 and TRBJ2-2; unclear D gene. TRBV23-1 is an open reading frame whose function is uncertain. CDR3 size: 13 residues. Trimming removed 0 bases from V and 7 bases from J, with 6 bases in between. As DNA, the CDR3 is TGCGCCAGCAGTCAATCAGCAGGCGGGGAGCTGTTTTTT. Residues: CASSQSAGGELFF.

This clone was recorded once. This chain joins TRBV2 and TRBJ1-2, with unresolved D. CDR1 SNHLY and CDR2 FYNNEI come from the germline V gene. Trimming shortened V by 1 base and J by 8 bases, and 8 bases separated the two germline ends. CDR3 length: 12 residues. CDR3 coding DNA: TGTGCCAGCAGTGAAGGGGTGGGCGGCTACACCTTC. Residues: CASSEGVGGYTF.